This T cell receptor beta chain stems from a study of regulatory T cells in long-lasting Graves disease. Assembly of TCR beta libraries relied on iRepertoire HTBI primers together with Arm-PCR of CDR3 regions. TCRdb redid the calling of the multiplex PCR reads with MiXCR, one entry per CDR3 protein. The sample lists hundreds of thousands of distinct CDR3 sequences; roughly 14% were seen once. A word on this clonotype: A much larger clone lies one base from this, so it may be a read error.

The CDR3 sequence is 17 residues long. Germline CDR1 reads SGDLS; CDR2 reads YYNGEE. Germline trimming cut 0 bases from V and 8 bases from J; bases unmatched to any gene: 14. Stated time point: newly diagnosed GD, antithyroid drugs for less than 3 months. Scientists built the TCR library using RNA that was extracted from PBMCs. These sequences were also reported in another study, on T cells in Graves' hyperthyroidism and ophthalmopathy.

This sequence joins TRBV9 and TRBJ2-7; 10 bases map to TRBD1. Sequenced material: peripheral blood mononuclear cells (PBMCs), taken at new diagnosis, from a patient treated with antithyroid drugs. The receptor was isolated from a man younger than 45 with Graves disease. CDR3 coding DNA: TGTGCCAGCAGCGTAGACCAGAGGGGGACAGGGGCCGACAAGCAGTACTTC. Residues: CASSVDQRGTGADKQYF. Looking up the rest from reference TRBV9 and TRBJ2-7 gives the full variable domain: DSGVTQTPKHLITATGQRVTLRCSPRSGDLSVYWYQQSLDQGLQFLIQYYNGEERAKGNILERFSAQQFPDLHSELNLSSLELGDSALYFCASSVDQRGTGADKQYFGPGTRLTVT.